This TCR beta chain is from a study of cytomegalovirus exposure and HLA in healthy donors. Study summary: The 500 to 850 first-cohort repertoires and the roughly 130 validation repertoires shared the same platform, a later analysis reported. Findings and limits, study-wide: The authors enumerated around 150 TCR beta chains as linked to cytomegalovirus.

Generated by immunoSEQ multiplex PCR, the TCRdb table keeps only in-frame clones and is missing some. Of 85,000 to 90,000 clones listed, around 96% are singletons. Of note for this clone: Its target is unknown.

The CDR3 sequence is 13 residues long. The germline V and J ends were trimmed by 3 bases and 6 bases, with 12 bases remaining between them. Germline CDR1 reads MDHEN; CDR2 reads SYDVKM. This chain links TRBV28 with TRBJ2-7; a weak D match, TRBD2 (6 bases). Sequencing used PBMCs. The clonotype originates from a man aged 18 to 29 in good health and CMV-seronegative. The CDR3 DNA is TGTGCCAGCAGTTTGGCGGGAATTTCCGAGCAGTACTTC. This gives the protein CASSLAGISEQYF.